The next 18 T cell receptor beta chains were all read from a single sample in a study of beta chain features in type 1 diabetes listed by TCRdb under 2018. These receptors have no known antigen. The investigation overall reported the following: A moderate but significant shortening of TCRB CDR3 length was observed in type 1 diabetes patients in all four CD4+ subsets.

The receptor library was made with the immunoSEQ multiplex PCR assay. The entire isolated RNA was reverse transcribed using the High Capacity cDNA Reverse Transcription Kit, and thus expressed TCRB transcripts were sequenced. TCRdb provides this immuneACCESS table in a form limited to in-frame rearrangements. Some clones are lacking; in checked studies, under half of them reflect an unresolved V gene, and why the rest are absent is not known. The sample table shows about 250,000 clones, and approximately 11% are seen once. The ten largest clonotypes hold around 0.017% of the sample. The specimen sequenced was naive CD4+ T cells from blood. Reading the label with the study, this specimen's cell subset or site is: true naive CD4+ T cells. Receptor source: a man aged 25 to 40 with type 1 diabetes.

This clone was recorded a few times. The chain carries TRBV4-3 and TRBJ1-1; D perhaps matches TRBD1 (6 bases). The germline V and J ends were trimmed by 3 bases and 9 bases, with 14 bases remaining between them. Per the germline V gene, CDR1 is LGHNA and CDR2 is YSLEER. The CDR3 loop spans 13 amino acids. The CDR3 region is CASSQQAQGKAFF. In nucleotides, the CDR3 is TGCGCCAGCAGCCAGCAGGCCCAGGGGAAAGCTTTCTTT.

This chain joins TRBV5-6 and TRBJ1-4, with D hard to call. CDR3 length: 13 residues. Germline assignment: CDR1 SGHDT and CDR2 YYEEEE. The V end lost 4 bases, the J end lost 5 bases, and 9 bases lay between the germline ends. The CDR3 DNA follows: TGTGCCAGCAGCGTATCGGGAAATGAAAAACTGTTTTTT. Translated, it gives CASSVSGNEKLFF.

The V gene is TRBV9, the J gene TRBJ1-5, with D unresolved. The CDR3 totals 13 residues. Germline CDR1 and CDR2: SGDLS and YYNGEE. Trimming cost V 0 bases and J 9 bases, with 10 bases left between them. CDR3 region: CASSVASSGPQHF. The CDR3 DNA reads as TGTGCCAGCAGCGTAGCTTCGAGTGGGCCCCAGCATTTT.

This clone was detected only a few times. At the DNA level, this CDR3 is encoded by other sequences in the same sample as well. The gene calls are TRBV9 and TRBJ1-5; no clear D gene. Germline CDR1 reads SGDLS; CDR2 reads YYNGEE. This CDR3 contains 12 residues. V lost 3 bases, J lost 5 bases, and 6 bases lay in between. The chain's CDR3 is CASSAGDQPQHF. The CDR3, as DNA: TGTGCCAGCAGCGCCGGGGATCAGCCCCAGCATTTT.

This chain links TRBV5-4 with TRBJ1-6; the D gene is possibly TRBD1 (6 bases). The CDR3 is 14 amino acids. The V gene lost 5 bases and the J gene lost 7 bases, with 13 bases spanning the gap. The germline gives CDR1 SGHNT, CDR2 YYREEE (reference sequence). The CDR3 DNA is TGTGCCAGCAGTCGGGGGGGCGAAAATTCACCCCTCCACTTT. Translation gives CASSRGGENSPLHF.

The chain couples TRBV29-1 to TRBJ1-2, with D possibly matching TRBD1 (6 bases). CDR1 SQVTM and CDR2 ANQGSEA come from the germline V gene. CDR3 length equals 15 residues. V lost 1 base and J 0 bases, leaving 12 bases between the germline ends. The CDR3 DNA sequence: TGCAGCGTTGAAGGACACAGGGAAGCTAACTATGGCTACACCTTC. It codes for CSVEGHREANYGYTF.

Comment on this clone: Other DNA sequences in the same sample also yield this CDR3. J is TRBJ2-7 and V is TRBV18; 11 positions agree with TRBD1. V shed 3 bases and J 2 bases; nucleotides not matched to a gene: 0. CDR3 length equals 14 residues. Germline assignment: CDR1 KGHSH and CDR2 LQKENI. CDR3 nucleotide sequence: TGTGCCAGCTCACCGGACAGGGGGCCCTACGAGCAGTACTTC. As protein: CASSPDRGPYEQYF.

Only a few counts were recorded for this clone. This chain links TRBV11-2 with TRBJ2-3; 8 bases agree with TRBD1. CDR3 length equals 17 residues. Trimming at V came to 4 bases and at J to 3 bases, leaving 12 bases not matched to a gene. Germline assignment: CDR1 SGHAT and CDR2 FQNNGV. The CDR3: CASSSERRYRGTDTQYF. The CDR3 DNA reads TGTGCCAGCAGCTCCGAACGACGGTACAGGGGGACAGATACGCAGTATTTT.

This clone was seen more than once but under ten times. V and J are TRBV25-1 and TRBJ2-7; possibly TRBD1 for D (6 bases). Germline V gives CDR1 MGHDK, CDR2 SYGVNS. The CDR3 contains 13 residues. V lost 2 bases and J 5 bases, leaving 10 bases between the germline ends. Here the CDR3 reads CASSETGINEQYF. The CDR3, as DNA: TGTGCCAGCAGTGAAACAGGGATCAACGAGCAGTACTTC.

The J gene is TRBJ2-5, the V gene TRBV5-1; maybe TRBD2 (7 bases). Looked up from germline, CDR1 is SGHRS and CDR2 is YFSETQ. The CDR3 length is 16 residues. V was shortened by 4 bases and J by 0 bases, with 16 bases between the two germline ends. The CDR3 DNA is TGCGCCAGCAGCCCCGGGGGGCTCGGGTACCAAGAGACCCAGTACTTC. This encodes CASSPGGLGYQETQYF.

This clone was detected a few times. The rearrangement joins TRBV29-1 to TRBJ1-1; D gene uncertain. The germline V gene encodes CDR1 SQVTM and CDR2 ANQGSEA. This CDR3 is 10 amino acids long. Trimming removed 8 bases at V and 5 bases at J, with 9 bases between. The CDR3: CSTGFTEAFF. CDR3 coding DNA: TGCAGCACGGGGTTTACTGAAGCTTTCTTT.

J is TRBJ1-2 and V is TRBV9; D gene ambiguous. CDR1 SGDLS and CDR2 YYNGEE come from the germline V gene. This CDR3 region has 14 residues. Trimming shortened V by 4 bases and J by 4 bases, and 14 bases separated the two germline ends. CDR3: CASSPGRPGYGYTF. The CDR3 DNA is TGTGCCAGCAGCCCTGGCAGGCCCGGCTATGGCTACACCTTC.

This chain joins TRBV14 and TRBJ1-1, with a tentative D call TRBD1 (5 bases). V was pared by 5 bases and J by 4 bases, with 14 bases between. Looked up from germline, CDR1 is SGHDN and CDR2 is FVKESK. This CDR3 has 14 amino acids. Here the CDR3 reads CASSARWGATEAFF. CDR3 DNA: TGTGCCAGCAGCGCTCGGTGGGGCGCCACTGAAGCTTTCTTT.

This clone was seen a handful of times. This chain joins TRBV2 and TRBJ1-1; D is unresolved. The CDR3 runs 15 residues. Germline V gene lookup returns CDR1 SNHLY and CDR2 FYNNEI. Trimming took 7 bases from V and 1 from J, leaving 16 bases between them. CDR3 loop: CASKWRGLGNTEAFF. CDR3 nucleotide sequence: TGTGCCAGCAAGTGGAGAGGGTTAGGGAACACTGAAGCTTTCTTT.

This clone appeared a few times. The V gene is TRBV2, the J gene TRBJ1-2; possible D gene TRBD1, 6 bases. The CDR3 is made up of 14 amino acids. Trimming removed 8 bases from V and 4 bases from J, with 17 bases in between. From germline, CDR1 is SNHLY and CDR2 FYNNEI. CDR3 protein: CASLRGGSGYGYTF. The CDR3 nucleotides are TGTGCCAGCCTGAGGGGGGGATCAGGCTATGGCTACACCTTC.

The V and J genes are TRBV15 and TRBJ1-1; perhaps TRBD1 as D (5 bases). The CDR3 contains 15 residues. V lost 7 bases, J lost 3 bases, and 18 bases lay in between. Looked up from germline, CDR1 is LNHNV and CDR2 is YYDKDF (reference sequence). This CDR3 is CATTSMKWGDTEAFF. For the CDR3, the DNA is TGTGCCACCACCTCAATGAAATGGGGGGACACTGAAGCTTTCTTT. Based on the CDR3 plus reference TRBV15 and TRBJ1-1, the full variable domain is DAMVIQNPRYQVTQFGKPVTLSCSQTLNHNVMYWYQQKSSQAPKLLFHYYDKDFNNEADTPDNFQSRRPNTSFCFLDIRSPGLGDTAMYLCATTSMKWGDTEAFFGQGTRLTVV.

The J gene is TRBJ2-1, the V gene TRBV4-2, with D unresolved. The CDR3 runs 16 residues. The germline V gene encodes CDR1 LGHNA and CDR2 YNFKEQ. The V gene lost 0 bases and the J gene lost 6 bases, with 15 bases spanning the gap. The CDR3 DNA follows: TGTGCCAGCAGCCAAGACCCTAGAAGTCGGTTCAATGAGCAGTTCTTC. Its translation: CASSQDPRSRFNEQFF.

This clone was found a few times. The chain links TRBV28 to TRBJ2-6; a possible D gene is TRBD2 (5 bases). From germline, CDR1 is MDHEN and CDR2 SYDVKM. V lost 4 bases, J lost 4 bases, and 14 bases lay in between. CDR3 length: 16 residues. The CDR3 DNA is TGTGCCAGCAGTTCCCCGCGAGGGAAAGGGGCCAACGTCCTGACTTTC. It encodes CASSSPRGKGANVLTF.